Shown below are 23 T cell receptor beta chains from a single sample sequenced in a study of blood T cell repertoires in COVID-19. Profiling relied on immunoSEQ multiplex PCR, and the TCRdb table lists in-frame clones only, not all of them. The sample has 120,000 or so clones, roughly 87% seen once. Sequencing was done on a sample of peripheral blood. The receptors were gathered from a woman at least 80 years old with acute or convalescent COVID-19.

The CDR3 spells CASSQGSSYNSPLHF. CDR3 DNA sequence: TGTGCCAGCAGCCAAGGTAGCTCCTATAATTCACCCCTCCACTTT. This sequence joins TRBV3-1 (or the pseudogene TRBV3-2) and TRBJ1-6; D ambiguous. Trimming left V 1 base short and J 0 bases short, with 4 bases between. The CDR3 runs to 15 residues. Germline V gives CDR1 LGHDT, CDR2 YNNKEL (reference sequence).

The chain couples TRBV5-6 to TRBJ1-2; D is perhaps TRBD1 (5 bases). Germline loops: CDR1 SGHDT, CDR2 YYEEEE. The CDR3 sequence is 15 residues long. The V gene lost 0 bases and the J gene lost 8 bases, with 17 bases spanning the gap. The CDR3 spells CASSLAGGTRKGYTF. For the CDR3, the DNA is TGTGCCAGCAGCTTGGCCGGAGGGACTCGGAAGGGCTACACCTTC.

This rearrangement joins TRBV5-1 to TRBJ1-5, with TRBD1 as a possible D gene (5 bases). Germline values: CDR1 SGHRS, CDR2 YFSETQ. The V end was cut by 4 bases, the J end by 2 bases, with 22 bases between. The CDR3 contains 18 residues. The CDR3 DNA reads TGCGCCAGCAGCACGTCGCCGGGGACTCCCAGGGGCAATCAGCCCCAGCATTTT. It translates to CASSTSPGTPRGNQPQHF.

The chain employs TRBV29-1 and TRBJ1-4; 7 bases match TRBD1. J was trimmed by 4 bases and V by 6 bases; bases with no gene match: 5. Germline V gives CDR1 SQVTM, CDR2 ANQGSEA. There are 13 residues in the CDR3. CDR3 in amino acids: CSVSRGFNEKLFF. The DNA for the CDR3 is TGCAGCGTATCCAGGGGGTTTAATGAAAAACTGTTTTTT.

V usage is TRBV18 and J usage is TRBJ1-4, with 7 bases fitting TRBD1. From germline, CDR1 is KGHSH and CDR2 LQKENI. The V and J ends lost 3 bases and 1 base, in that order; junction bases with no gene match: 8. The CDR3 runs to 17 residues. CDR3 loop: CASSPTYRGGTNEKLFF. CDR3 bases: TGTGCCAGCTCACCCACGTACAGGGGAGGAACTAATGAAAAACTGTTTTTT. Using reference TRBV18 and TRBJ1-4 for the parts outside the CDR3, the full variable domain is NAGVMQNPRHLVRRRGQEARLRCSPMKGHSHVYWYRQLPEEGLKFMVYLQKENIIDESGMPKERFSAEFPKEGPSILRIQQVVRGDSAAYFCASSPTYRGGTNEKLFFGSGTQLSVL.

The chain carries TRBV28 and TRBJ1-2; D might be TRBD1 (5 bases). CDR3 length: 15 residues. Germline lookup yields CDR1 MDHEN and CDR2 SYDVKM. V lost 6 bases, J lost 3 bases, and 17 bases lay in between. CDR3 protein: CASSLRRGGHYGYTF. CDR3 DNA sequence: TGTGCCAGCAGCCTAAGGAGGGGAGGACACTATGGCTACACCTTC.

This sequence joins TRBV3-1 (or the pseudogene TRBV3-2) and TRBJ1-2; TRBD1 agrees at 9 bases. With V trimmed by 3 bases and J by 1 base, 3 bases remained unmatched. CDR3 length: 15 amino acids. The germline gives CDR1 LGHDT, CDR2 YNNKEL (reference sequence). The CDR3 DNA is TGTGCCAGCAGCCAGGACAGGGGACGTAACTATGGCTACACCTTC. Translating gives CASSQDRGRNYGYTF.

This rearrangement joins TRBV7-9 to TRBJ1-1; TRBD1 matches at 9 bases. CDR3 size: 15 residues. J lost 6 bases, V lost 6 bases, and 11 bases had no gene match. The germline gives CDR1 SEHNR, CDR2 FQNEAQ (reference sequence). The CDR3 region is CASRLLSQGAAEAFF. Written as DNA, the CDR3 is TGTGCCAGCAGGCTCCTCTCACAGGGGGCCGCTGAAGCTTTCTTT. Based on the CDR3 plus reference TRBV7-9 and TRBJ1-1, the full variable domain is DTGVSQNPRHKITKRGQNVTFRCDPISEHNRLYWYRQTLGQGPEFLTYFQNEAQLEKSRLLSDRFSAERPKGSFSTLEIQRTEQGDSAMYLCASRLLSQGAAEAFFGQGTRLTVV.

This clone was detected once. The chain links TRBV7-2 to TRBJ1-4, with D maybe TRBD1 (5 bases). The CDR3 extends over 14 amino acids. V lost 8 bases, J lost 6 bases, and 16 bases lay in between. Per the germline V gene, CDR1 is SGHTA and CDR2 is FQGNSA. The CDR3, as DNA: TGTGCCAGCCGCGCGGGACCCGACTATGAAAAACTGTTTTTT. It translates to CASRAGPDYEKLFF.

The chain links TRBV18 to TRBJ1-2; D possibly corresponds to TRBD1 (6 bases). Germline V gene lookup returns CDR1 KGHSH and CDR2 LQKENI. V lost 3 bases to trimming and J lost 2 bases, with 13 bases between them. The CDR3 totals 15 residues. CDR3 residues: CASSPTDSPNYGYTF. CDR3 sequence (DNA): TGTGCCAGCTCACCCACGGACAGCCCAAACTATGGCTACACCTTC.

The chain has TRBV7-9 and TRBJ2-5, with D possibly matching TRBD2 (6 bases). Germline V gene data show CDR1 as SEHNR and CDR2 as FQNEAQ (reference sequence). This CDR3 has 14 residues. Trimming took 0 bases from V and 5 from J, leaving 10 bases between them. This CDR3 reads CASSLAGAGETQYF. The CDR3 DNA reads as TGTGCCAGCAGCTTAGCAGGGGCGGGGGAGACCCAGTACTTC.

This chain's CDR3 is CASSQGTGGKLFF. Written as DNA, the CDR3 is TGCGCCAGCAGCCAAGGGACAGGGGGTAAACTGTTTTTT. This chain joins TRBV5-1 and TRBJ1-4; 11 bases map to TRBD1. This CDR3 contains 13 residues. V shed 4 bases, J shed 11 bases, and the junction held 4 bases outside the gene matches. Germline assignment: CDR1 SGHRS and CDR2 YFSETQ.

J is TRBJ1-5 and V is TRBV5-6, with 11 bases matching TRBD1. The CDR3 has 18 residues. The germline gives CDR1 SGHDT, CDR2 YYEEEE. Trimming removed 4 bases from V and 9 bases from J; junction bases left unmatched: 18. The CDR3 DNA sequence: TGTGCCAGCAGCGGGCGGGGGACAGGGGGTCCCGCGGGCCCGCCCCAGCATTTT. As protein: CASSGRGTGGPAGPPQHF.

The chain recombines TRBV11-1 with TRBJ2-1, with TRBD1 as a possible D gene (6 bases). CDR3 length equals 13 residues. The ends were cut back, 3 bases at V and 10 bases at J, with 13 bases in the middle. Per the germline V gene, CDR1 is SGHAT and CDR2 is FQDESV (reference sequence). CDR3 DNA sequence: TGTGCCAGCAGCTTCGGACAGCACGAAGAGCAGTTCTTC. Protein product: CASSFGQHEEQFF.

The V and J genes are TRBV24-1 and TRBJ1-5; D unresolved. Germline CDR1 KGHDR, CDR2 SFDVKD. V dropped 5 bases and J dropped 3 bases, with 13 bases sitting between them. CDR3 size: 15 residues. CDR3 residues: CATSGLREDNQPQHF. The CDR3 bases are TGTGCCACCAGTGGGCTGCGGGAGGACAATCAGCCCCAGCATTTT.

This CDR3 reads CASSGTLNQPQHF. The CDR3 DNA is TGTGCCAGCAGCGGGACACTAAATCAGCCCCAGCATTTT. This chain joins TRBV6-5 and TRBJ1-5, with D possibly TRBD1 on 6 matching bases. This CDR3 is built from 13 residues. Looked up from germline, CDR1 is MNHEY and CDR2 is SVGAGI. V lost 6 bases and J lost 4, with 10 bases in between.

This clone was found a few times. V is TRBV27 and J is TRBJ1-6; weak D call: TRBD1 (5 bases). This CDR3 spans 14 amino acids. CDR1 and CDR2 from the germline V gene are MNHEY and SMNVEV (reference sequence). V dropped 5 bases and J dropped 8 bases, with 13 bases sitting between them. The CDR3: CASSLGGIHSPLHF. In DNA, the CDR3 is TGTGCCAGCAGTCTTGGGGGGATACATTCACCCCTCCACTTT.

CDR3 coding DNA: TGTGCCAGCATCCAGACTAGCGGGGGGGCCGTTGAGCAGTTCTTC. As protein: CASIQTSGGAVEQFF. V is TRBV28 and J is TRBJ2-1; 14 nucleotides agree with TRBD2. Germline CDR1 is MDHEN and CDR2 is SYDVKM. Losses at the gene ends were 7 bases for V and 9 bases for J; bases not matched to a gene: 8. CDR3 length: 15 amino acids. Drawing the rest from reference TRBV28 and TRBJ2-1, the complete variable domain is DVKVTQSSRYLVKRTGEKVFLECVQDMDHENMFWYRQDPGLGLRLIYFSYDVKMKEKGDIPEGYSVSREKKERFSLILESASTNQTSMYLCASIQTSGGAVEQFFGPGTRLTVL.

V and J are TRBV2 and TRBJ1-1; 7 bases align to TRBD1. The J segment lost 9 bases and the V segment lost 4 bases, leaving 11 bases of the junction unmatched. The CDR3 totals 14 residues. Germline-derived CDR1 and CDR2 are SNHLY and FYNNEI. CDR3 in DNA: TGTGCCAGCAGTGTGGCAGGGGGTCCTGGGAAAGCTTTCTTT. Translated, it gives CASSVAGGPGKAFF.

The rearrangement links TRBV20-1 to TRBJ2-1; 9 bases are a match to TRBD2. The trim removed 3 bases at V and 0 bases at J, leaving 6 bases unmatched. This CDR3 contains 16 residues. Germline CDR1 is DFQATT and CDR2 is SNEGSKA (reference sequence). CDR3 nucleotides: TGCAGTGCTAGTGGTATAGCGGGGGTCTCCTACAATGAGCAGTTCTTC. Amino acids: CSASGIAGVSYNEQFF.

The chain recombines TRBV7-2 with TRBJ2-7, with 15 bases identical to TRBD2. TRBJ2-1 matches the DNA end more closely, so the J call is doubtful. The CDR3 is made up of 16 amino acids. Germline assignment: CDR1 SGHTA and CDR2 FQGNSA. CDR3 protein: CASSFSGTSGGNEQFF. CDR3 DNA sequence: TGTGCCAGCAGCTTTTCCGGGACTAGCGGGGGGAATGAGCAGTTCTTC.

This rearrangement joins TRBV5-1 to TRBJ1-2, with 10 bases fitting TRBD1. Germline CDR1 reads SGHRS; CDR2 reads YFSETQ. This CDR3 spans 15 amino acids. The J segment lost 3 bases and the V segment lost 4 bases, leaving 6 bases of the junction unmatched. The CDR3 DNA sequence: TGCGCCAGCAGCGCTACGGACAGGGGGGACTATGGCTACACCTTC. Translated, it gives CASSATDRGDYGYTF.

The gene calls are TRBV9 and TRBJ1-4, with D possibly matching TRBD1 (5 bases). The CDR3 covers 15 residues. V was pared by 0 bases and J by 7 bases, with 13 bases between. Germline V gene lookup returns CDR1 SGDLS and CDR2 YYNGEE. The CDR3 here is CASSVGSRASEKLFF. The CDR3 DNA follows: TGTGCCAGCAGCGTAGGATCCAGGGCGAGTGAAAAACTGTTTTTT.